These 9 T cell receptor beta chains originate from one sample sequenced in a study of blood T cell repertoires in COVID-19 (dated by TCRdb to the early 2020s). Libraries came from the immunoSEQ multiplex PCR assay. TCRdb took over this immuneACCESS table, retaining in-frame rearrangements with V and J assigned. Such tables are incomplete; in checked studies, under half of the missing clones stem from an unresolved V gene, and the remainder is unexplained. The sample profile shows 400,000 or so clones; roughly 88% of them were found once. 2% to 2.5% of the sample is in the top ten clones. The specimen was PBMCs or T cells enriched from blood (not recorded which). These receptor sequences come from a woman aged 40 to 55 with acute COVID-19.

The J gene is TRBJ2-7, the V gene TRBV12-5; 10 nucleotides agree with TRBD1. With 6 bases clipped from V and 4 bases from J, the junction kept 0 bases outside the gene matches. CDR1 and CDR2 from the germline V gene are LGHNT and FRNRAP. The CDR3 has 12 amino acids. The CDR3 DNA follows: TGTGCTAGTGGGGGACAGGGGTACGAGCAGTACTTC. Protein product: CASGGQGYEQYF.

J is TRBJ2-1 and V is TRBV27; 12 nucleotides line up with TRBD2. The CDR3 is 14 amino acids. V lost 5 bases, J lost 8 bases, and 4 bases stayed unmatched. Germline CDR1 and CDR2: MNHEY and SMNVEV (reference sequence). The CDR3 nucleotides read TGTGCCAGCAGTCGACTAGCGGGGGTGGATGAGCAGTTCTTC. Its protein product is CASSRLAGVDEQFF.

In DNA form, the CDR3 reads TGCGCCAGCAGTGAGTGGTCTAGCGGTAGCACAGATACGCAGTATTTT. This sequence encodes CASSEWSSGSTDTQYF. The V and J genes are TRBV10-1 and TRBJ2-3, with TRBD2 identical over 7 bases. Germline trimming cut 1 base from V and 0 bases from J; bases unmatched to any gene: 4. From germline, CDR1 is WNHNN and CDR2 SYGVQD (reference sequence). The CDR3 contains 16 residues.

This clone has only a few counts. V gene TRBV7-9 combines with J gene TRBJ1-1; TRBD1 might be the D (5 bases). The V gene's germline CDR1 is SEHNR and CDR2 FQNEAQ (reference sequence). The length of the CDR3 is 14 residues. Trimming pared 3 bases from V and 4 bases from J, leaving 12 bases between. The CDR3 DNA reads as TGTGCCAGCAGCTTTCAGGGAGCGGGCACTGAAGCTTTCTTT. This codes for CASSFQGAGTEAFF. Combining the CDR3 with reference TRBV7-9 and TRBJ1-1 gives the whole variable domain DTGVSQNPRHKITKRGQNVTFRCDPISEHNRLYWYRQTLGQGPEFLTYFQNEAQLEKSRLLSDRFSAERPKGSFSTLEIQRTEQGDSAMYLCASSFQGAGTEAFFGQGTRLTVV.

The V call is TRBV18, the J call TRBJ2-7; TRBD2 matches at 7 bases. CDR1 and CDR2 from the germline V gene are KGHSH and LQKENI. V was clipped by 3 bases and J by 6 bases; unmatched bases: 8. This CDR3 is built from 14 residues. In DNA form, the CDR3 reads TGTGCCAGCTCACCGGGGGGAGGGGAGATCGAGCAGTACTTC. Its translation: CASSPGGGEIEQYF.

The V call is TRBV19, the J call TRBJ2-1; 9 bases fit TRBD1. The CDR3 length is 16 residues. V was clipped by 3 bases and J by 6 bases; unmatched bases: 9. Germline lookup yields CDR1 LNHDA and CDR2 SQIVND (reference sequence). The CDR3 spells CASSIIGQGYGNEQFF. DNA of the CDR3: TGTGCCAGTAGTATTATTGGACAGGGGTATGGCAATGAGCAGTTCTTC.

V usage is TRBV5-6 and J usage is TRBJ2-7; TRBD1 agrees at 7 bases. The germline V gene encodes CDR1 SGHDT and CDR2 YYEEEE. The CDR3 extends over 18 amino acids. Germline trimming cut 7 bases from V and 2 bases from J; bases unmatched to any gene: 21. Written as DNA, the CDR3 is TGTGCCAGCGCCATCCTGTCCGGGACAGCCACAAACGCCTACGAGCAGTACTTC. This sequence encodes CASAILSGTATNAYEQYF.

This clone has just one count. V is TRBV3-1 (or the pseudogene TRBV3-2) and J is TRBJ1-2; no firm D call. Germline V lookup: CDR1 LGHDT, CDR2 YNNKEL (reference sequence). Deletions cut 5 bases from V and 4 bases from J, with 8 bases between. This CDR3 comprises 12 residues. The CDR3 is CASSAGSYGYTF. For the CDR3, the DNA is TGTGCCAGCAGCGCAGGAAGCTATGGCTACACCTTC.

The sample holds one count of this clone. As DNA, the CDR3 is TGTGCCAGCAGCGTAGATCTCCCTGGACTTGGCACAGATACGCAGTATTTT. This encodes CASSVDLPGLGTDTQYF. V gene TRBV9 combines with J gene TRBJ2-3; perhaps TRBD2 as D (5 bases). The germline V gene has CDR1 SGDLS and CDR2 YYNGEE. This CDR3 contains 17 residues. V lost 0 bases and J 1 base, leaving 15 bases between the germline ends.